A selection of T cell receptor beta chains follows, all from one sample in a study of T cell responses to AZD1222 COVID-19 vaccine. Libraries were prepared by immunoSEQ multiplex PCR; TCRdb keeps only in-frame clonotypes and omits some of them. The data contain about 49,000 clones, roughly 80% of them singletons. The starting material was peripheral blood, obtained on day 0 of AZD1222 vaccination. The receptors were sampled from an adult in good health. Each CDR3 is given with its conserved first and last residue. D genes are given only for firm matches. Clone size is not always given. Where it is, it says once, few, many or a class for expanded clones.

CDR3	DNA	length	size	V	J	D
CASSPRTGVNTEAFF	TGTGCCAGCAGCCCCCGGACAGGGGTGAACACTGAAGCTTTCTTT	15	once	TRBV7-8	TRBJ1-1	TRBD1
CASSELTGNTEAFF	TGTGCCAGCAGTGAGCTCACCGGGAACACTGAAGCTTTCTTT	14	.	TRBV6-1	TRBJ1-1	.
CASSYSWNSGNTIYF	TGTGCCAGCAGTTACTCTTGGAATAGTGGAAACACCATATATTTT	15	.	TRBV6-5	TRBJ1-3	.
CASSSSGRAYNEQFF	TGTGCCAGCAGCTCTAGCGGGAGGGCCTACAATGAGCAGTTCTTC	15	.	TRBV5-6	TRBJ2-1	TRBD2
CASSWNQDTQYF	TGTGCCAGCAGCTGGAATCAAGATACGCAGTATTTT	12	.	TRBV14	TRBJ2-3	.
CASSHLQGQETQYF	TGCGCCAGCAGCCATTTACAGGGACAAGAGACCCAGTACTTC	14	.	TRBV4-1	TRBJ2-5	.
CASSLLSSQGANEKLFF	TGTGCCAGCAGCCTCCTGAGTAGCCAAGGGGCTAATGAAAAACTGTTTTTT	17	.	TRBV7-6	TRBJ1-4	.
CASSLHIGRDGELFF	TGCGCCAGCAGCTTGCATATCGGGAGGGACGGGGAGCTGTTTTTT	15	.	TRBV5-1	TRBJ2-2	TRBD2
CASSLSLPGNEKLFF	TGTGCCAGCAGCTTATCCCTCCCGGGGAATGAAAAACTGTTTTTT	15	.	TRBV7-9	TRBJ1-4	.
CASSGRGGSPLHF	TGTGCCAGCAGTGGCAGGGGCGGGTCACCCCTCCACTTT	13	medium-sized	TRBV27	TRBJ1-6	.
CASSSKTGGGVETQYF	TGCGCCAGCAGCTCGAAAACAGGGGGCGGTGTGGAGACCCAGTACTTC	16	.	TRBV5-1	TRBJ2-5	TRBD1
CASSDNGNQPQHF	TGTGCCAGCAGCGACAATGGTAATCAGCCCCAGCATTTT	13	.	TRBV27	TRBJ1-5	.
CASSYKGNSPLHF	TGTGCCAGCAGTTATAAGGGGAATTCACCCCTCCACTTT	13	few	TRBV6-5	TRBJ1-6	.
CASSPMTGSDTQYF	TGTGCCAGCAGCCCGATGACAGGGTCAGATACGCAGTATTTT	14	once	TRBV11-2	TRBJ2-3	TRBD1
CATQLSGGETQYF	TGTGCCACGCAGTTGAGTGGGGGAGAGACCCAGTACTTC	13	.	TRBV10-3	TRBJ2-5	.
CASSITDRGHNEQFF	TGCGCCAGCAGCATCACGGACAGGGGGCACAATGAGCAGTTCTTC	15	.	TRBV5-1	TRBJ2-1	TRBD1
CASSQTQGVNTEAFF	TGCGCCAGCAGCCAGACCCAGGGCGTGAACACTGAAGCTTTCTTT	15	once	TRBV4-1	TRBJ1-1	.
CASRGQGATEAFF	TGTGCCAGTAGAGGACAGGGGGCCACTGAAGCTTTCTTT	13	once	TRBV19	TRBJ1-1	TRBD1
CASSSTGVGDEKLFF	TGCGCCAGCAGCTCAACAGGGGTCGGAGATGAAAAACTGTTTTTT	15	.	TRBV5-1	TRBJ1-4	TRBD1
CASSLWQLEAFF	TGTGCCAGCAGCTTGTGGCAGCTTGAAGCTTTCTTT	12	.	TRBV5-6	TRBJ1-1	.
CASILHRTDTGELFF	TGTGCCAGCATCCTCCACCGGACGGACACCGGGGAGCTGTTTTTT	15	.	TRBV7-9	TRBJ2-2	.
CASSLIQGTRNEQFF	TGTGCCAGCAGTTTAATCCAGGGGACGCGCAATGAGCAGTTCTTC	15	few	TRBV28	TRBJ2-1	.
CASSFRLAGGPRDNEQFF	TGTGCCAGCAGCTTTCGTCTAGCGGGGGGCCCTAGGGACAATGAGCAGTTCTTC	18	few	TRBV7-9	TRBJ2-1	TRBD2
CASSTLPGRTGELFF	TGTGCCAGCAGCACCCTCCCAGGCCGAACCGGGGAGCTGTTTTTT	15	.	TRBV7-8	TRBJ2-2	.
CASVGYNYGYTF	TGTGCCAGCGTAGGGTATAACTATGGCTACACCTTC	12	.	TRBV19	TRBJ1-2	.
CASSHNRGMEGYTF	TGTGCCAGCAGTCATAACAGGGGAATGGAGGGCTACACCTTC	14	.	TRBV28	TRBJ1-2	TRBD1
CASSQQAGTGTEAFF	TGTGCCAGCTCACAACAGGCAGGCACGGGCACTGAAGCTTTCTTT	15	few	TRBV18	TRBJ1-1	.
CASSVAEASYYEQYF	TGTGCCAGCAGCGTAGCTGAGGCTTCCTACTACGAGCAGTACTTC	15	few	TRBV9	TRBJ2-7	.
CASSNRLNSGYGYTF	TGTGCCAGCAGTAACAGGCTAAATTCAGGCTATGGCTACACCTTC	15	.	TRBV28	TRBJ1-2	.
CASSKVRADRGLAEAFF	TGTGCCAGCAGCAAAGTCCGCGCGGACAGGGGGCTGGCTGAAGCTTTCTTT	17	.	TRBV21-1	TRBJ1-1	.
CASKRNGQLYGYTF	TGTGCCAGCAAAAGAAACGGACAGCTCTATGGCTACACCTTC	14	.	TRBV6-5	TRBJ1-2	.
CASSQRPGVTPLHF	TGTGCCAGCAGCCAACGACCGGGGGTGACACCCCTCCACTTT	14	.	TRBV14	TRBJ1-6	.
CASSQIGDTEAFF	TGTGCCAGCTCCCAGATCGGAGACACTGAAGCTTTCTTT	13	.	TRBV18	TRBJ1-1	.
CASSLDGNSNQPQHF	TGCGCCAGCAGCTTGGACGGGAATAGCAATCAGCCCCAGCATTTT	15	.	TRBV5-1	TRBJ1-5	.
CASSHWGTRGKGRADEAFF	TGTGCCAGCAGCCATTGGGGGACGAGGGGAAAGGGAAGGGCGGATGAAGCTTTCTTT	19	.	TRBV5-4	TRBJ1-1	.